These 20 T cell receptor beta chains came from one sample sequenced in a study of spatial heterogeneity in lung cancer. The time point is: sample taken at primary tumor resection. A single record per CDR3 protein comes from TCRdb applying MiXCR to the 5' RACE reads. The repertoire holds 40,000 or so distinct CDR3 sequences, with roughly 4.9% as singletons. Sequences were derived from PBMCs, sampled at surgery. Every receptor here comes from a female donor with early-stage non-small cell lung cancer.

There are a few counts of this clonotype. This chain connects TRBV28 to TRBJ1-4; D is uncertain. This CDR3 is 16 amino acids long. V shed 5 bases and J shed 3 bases, with 16 bases lying between them. Germline CDR1 MDHEN, CDR2 SYDVKM. The CDR3 coding sequence is TGTGCCAGCAGTGTCTCAGGATTTCCCTCTAATGAAAAACTGTTTTTT. Amino acids: CASSVSGFPSNEKLFF.

As regards this clonotype: One base away lies a much larger clone, so this may be a sequencing read error. V and J are TRBV6-1 and TRBJ2-1; the D gene is possibly TRBD2 (5 bases). The ends were cut back, 10 bases at V and 1 base at J, with 14 bases in the middle. Germline lookup yields CDR1 MNHNS and CDR2 SASEGT. CDR3 length equals 14 residues. CDR3 nucleotides: TGTGCCATAAGTCCGCGACTATCCTACAATGAGCAGTTCTTC. Translating gives CAISPRLSYNEQFF.

This clonotype was detected many times. This rearrangement joins TRBV30 to TRBJ1-4; D call uncertain. This CDR3 has 12 amino acids. The germline V gene encodes CDR1 GTSNPN and CDR2 SVGIG (reference sequence). The CDR3 region has the DNA TGTTCCGGGCGCTCCCGTGGTGAAAAACTGTTTTTT. Amino acid sequence: CSGRSRGEKLFF.

In its sample, this clonotype was seen many times. J is TRBJ2-3 and V is TRBV12-3 or TRBV12-4; the match to TRBD1 covers 7 bases. J gave up 3 bases and V 5 bases, and 8 bases lay outside the gene matches. This CDR3 is built from 15 residues. The CDR3 reads CASSPGQAETDTQYF. CDR3 nucleotide sequence: TGTGCCAGCAGTCCCGGACAGGCAGAGACAGATACGCAGTATTTT.

This clonotype was counted many times. The chain uses TRBV2 and TRBJ1-5; 7 positions agree with TRBD1. V was clipped by 7 bases and J by 0 bases; unmatched bases: 6. The V gene's germline CDR1 is SNHLY and CDR2 FYNNEI. This CDR3 is 15 amino acids long. In nucleotides, the CDR3 is TGTGCCAGCACTCAGGGGGGGACTAGCAATCAGCCCCAGCATTTT. This codes for CASTQGGTSNQPQHF. The whole variable domain, filled in from reference TRBV2 and TRBJ1-5, reads EPEVTQTPSHQVTQMGQEVILRCVPISNHLYFYWYRQILGQKVEFLVSFYNNEISEKSEIFDDQFSVERPDGSNFTLKIRSTKLEDSAMYFCASTQGGTSNQPQHFGDGTRLSIL.

In this sample, this clonotype turned up many times. This chain links TRBV18 with TRBJ2-3, with D maybe TRBD1 (5 bases). CDR3 length: 12 residues. With 6 bases removed from V and 4 bases from J, the gap between germline ends came to 8 bases. Per the germline V gene, CDR1 is KGHSH and CDR2 is LQKENI. CDR3: CASSPGSDTQYF. In nucleotides, the CDR3 is TGTGCCAGCTCCCCAGGGTCAGATACGCAGTATTTT. The whole variable domain, filled in from reference TRBV18 and TRBJ2-3, reads NAGVMQNPRHLVRRRGQEARLRCSPMKGHSHVYWYRQLPEEGLKFMVYLQKENIIDESGMPKERFSAEFPKEGPSILRIQQVVRGDSAAYFCASSPGSDTQYFGPGTRLTVL.

The gene calls are TRBV18 and TRBJ1-5, with TRBD1 matching over 7 bases. Unmatched junction bases numbered 4, after V lost 1 base and J lost 1 base. The length of the CDR3 is 16 residues. CDR1 KGHSH and CDR2 LQKENI come from the germline V gene. This CDR3 is CASSPRQGASNQPQHF. Here the CDR3 DNA reads TGTGCCAGCTCACCACGACAGGGTGCGAGCAATCAGCCCCAGCATTTT.

This clonotype was picked up a small number of times. The chain is built from TRBV20-1 and TRBJ2-3; a possible D gene is TRBD2 (7 bases). Germline V lookup: CDR1 DFQATT, CDR2 SNEGSKA (reference sequence). With 1 base removed from V and 2 bases from J, the gap between germline ends came to 16 bases. This CDR3 is built from 16 residues. The chain's CDR3 is CSARGKQGGATDTQYF. CDR3 bases: TGCAGTGCTAGAGGAAAACAGGGAGGGGCCACAGATACGCAGTATTTT.

This clonotype was seen at least ten times. The rearrangement uses TRBV5-1 and TRBJ1-1; no definite D call. CDR1 SGHRS and CDR2 YFSETQ come from the germline V gene. Trimming pared 5 bases from V and 1 base from J, leaving 3 bases between. The CDR3 runs 11 residues. The CDR3 bases are TGCGCCAGCAGGACGAACACTGAAGCTTTCTTT. Residues: CASRTNTEAFF.

This clonotype was seen ten or more times. The gene calls are TRBV10-3 and TRBJ1-2; D is undetermined. V lost 0 bases and J lost 8, with 4 bases in between. CDR1 is ENHRY, CDR2 SYGVKD, per germline. The CDR3 spans 11 residues. CDR3 DNA: TGTGCCATCAGTGAGTCCGTGGGCTACACCTTC. This gives the protein CAISESVGYTF.

Many counts were recorded for this clonotype. This chain connects TRBV24-1 to TRBJ2-5, with 8 bases matching TRBD1. CDR1 and CDR2 (germline): KGHDR, SFDVKD. V was clipped by 4 bases and J by 2 bases; unmatched bases: 5. CDR3 length: 15 amino acids. This CDR3 reads CATSEPDRGQETQYF. CDR3 bases: TGTGCCACCAGTGAACCCGACAGGGGACAAGAGACCCAGTACTTC.

CDR3 sequence (DNA): TGTGCCAGTAGTTCTAAGTCCTGGCTGGTGTTCTTC. It is translated as CASSSKSWLVFF. The J gene is TRBJ2-1, the V gene TRBV19; D is undetermined. Germline V CDR1 and CDR2: LNHDA, SQIVND (reference sequence). Trimming pared 5 bases from V and 15 bases from J, leaving 17 bases between. This CDR3 is built from 12 residues. Filled out from reference TRBV19 and TRBJ2-1, the complete variable domain reads DGGITQSPKYLFRKEGQNVTLSCEQNLNHDAMYWYRQDPGQGLRLIYYSQIVNDFQKGDIAEGYSVSREKKESFPLTVTSAQKNPTAFYLCASSSKSWLVFFGPGTRLTVL.

This clonotype showed up many times. The gene calls are TRBV29-1 and TRBJ2-7, with 8 bases aligning to TRBD1. The V gene end was trimmed by 0 bases and the J gene end by 3 bases; junction bases not matched to a gene: 7. CDR3 size: 15 residues. The V gene's germline CDR1 is SQVTM and CDR2 ANQGSEA. The CDR3 nucleotides read TGCAGCGTTGAAGATTTGACAGGGGCGGACTACGAGCAGTACTTC. Residues: CSVEDLTGADYEQYF.

This clonotype came up once. This clone may be a read error of a much larger clone one base away. This rearrangement joins TRBV27 to TRBJ1-1; no firm D call. CDR3 length: 11 amino acids. CDR1 is MNHEY, CDR2 SMNVEV, per germline (reference sequence). With 4 bases removed from V and 7 bases from J, the gap between germline ends came to 7 bases. The CDR3 nucleotides read TGTGCCAGCAGTTATGGATATGAAGCTTTCTTT. Protein sequence: CASSYGYEAFF.

This clonotype was counted at least ten times. The chain joins TRBV10-3 to TRBJ1-4; perhaps TRBD1 as D (6 bases). V was pared by 2 bases and J by 4 bases, with 8 bases between. The CDR3 contains 14 residues. The germline CDR1 and CDR2 sequences are ENHRY and SYGVKD. The CDR3 protein is CAISEGQYNEKLFF. CDR3 nucleotides: TGTGCCATCAGTGAGGGACAGTATAATGAAAAACTGTTTTTT.

This clonotype was seen many times. V usage is TRBV6-5 and J usage is TRBJ2-2; 9 nucleotides agree with TRBD2. V shed 6 bases and J 5 bases; nucleotides not matched to a gene: 1. The germline CDR1 and CDR2 sequences are MNHEY and SVGAGI. The CDR3 is 13 residues long. The CDR3 DNA follows: TGTGCCAGCAGGACTAGCGGAACCGGGGAGCTGTTTTTT. Residues: CASRTSGTGELFF.

This clonotype has just a few counts. The junction departs from the called germline gene at one end, perhaps through a read error. The V and J genes are TRBV10-3 and TRBJ1-5, with 9 bases matching TRBD1. Germline CDR1 is ENHRY and CDR2 is SYGVKD. The CDR3 covers 15 residues. The CDR3 region is CAISDTNRGHQPRHF. Here the CDR3 DNA reads TGTGCCATCAGTGACACCAACAGGGGGCATCAGCCCCGGCATTTT.

This clonotype has a count of ten or more. The chain carries TRBV28 and TRBJ2-1; TRBD2 is a possible D gene (7 bases). V was trimmed by 3 bases and J by 6 bases, leaving 18 bases between them. There are 16 residues in the CDR3. Germline V lookup: CDR1 MDHEN, CDR2 SYDVKM. DNA of the CDR3: TGTGCCAGCAGTTTTCATGGTCCCGGGGGGCTCAATGAGCAGTTCTTC. Its translation: CASSFHGPGGLNEQFF.

This clonotype was counted ten times or more. The chain carries TRBV5-6 and TRBJ2-7; tentatively, D is TRBD1 or TRBD2 (5 bases each). V lost 3 bases and J lost 3, with 16 bases in between. The CDR3 consists of 15 residues. Germline CDR1 reads SGHDT; CDR2 reads YYEEEE. CDR3 nucleotides: TGTGCCAGCAGCTCACTAGGGCAGGGAATCTACGAGCAGTACTTC. This sequence encodes CASSSLGQGIYEQYF.

This clonotype was observed many times. The chain recombines TRBV5-1 with TRBJ2-7, with D perhaps TRBD1 (6 bases). This CDR3 spans 12 amino acids. Trimming took off 5 bases at V and 5 bases at J, with 11 bases between the two ends. Germline CDR1 reads SGHRS; CDR2 reads YFSETQ. The CDR3 region is CASSYNRDEQYF. The CDR3 bases are TGCGCCAGCAGTTATAACAGGGACGAGCAGTACTTC. Supplemented by reference TRBV5-1 and TRBJ2-7, the full variable domain reads KAGVTQTPRYLIKTRGQQVTLSCSPISGHRSVSWYQQTPGQGLQFLFEYFSETQRNKGNFPGRFSGRQFSNSRSEMNVSTLELGDSALYLCASSYNRDEQYFGPGTRLTVT.